The clone carrying this T cell receptor (beta chain) was found a few times. The antigen is undetermined. These data are taken from a study of blood T cells in healthy people across ages. Study observations and caveats: In long-lived donors, naive CD4+ cell counts and diversity exceeded those of aged donors. Total diversity from one million sequenced T cells was likely underestimated.

Caucasian individuals from Russia who were healthy and aged about 6 to 95 acted as donors. A second PCR, run for about 7 to 11 cycles, used a sample-barcoded 5' primer plus a J-beta primer mix. One entry per CDR3 protein results from TCRdb running MiXCR on the 5' RACE reads. The sample has hundreds of thousands of distinct CDR3 sequences, approximately 59% seen once. This CDR3 region has 16 residues. V trimming: 4 bases; J trimming: 1 base; junction bases outside the gene matches: 6. Per the germline V gene, CDR1 is LGHDT and CDR2 is YNNKEL (reference sequence). The sample was blood. The clonotype originates from a man between 60 and 75 years old in good health. The gene calls are TRBV3-1 and TRBJ2-4; 8 bases line up with TRBD1. The CDR3 reads CASSPRTGSAKNIQYF. The CDR3 DNA follows: TGTGCCAGCAGCCCCAGGACAGGGTCGGCCAAAAACATTCAGTACTTC.